This TCR beta chain came from a study of early T cells in non-severe SARS-CoV-2 infection. Study as a whole: Alpha and beta chains were unpaired, from unsorted whole-blood bulk RNA.

Individual cDNA molecules each received unique molecular identifiers attached to them. MiXCR was run by TCRdb on the 5' RACE reads, yielding one entry per CDR3 protein. This sample has just over 95,000 distinct CDR3 sequences; roughly 9.6% occur once, and the top ten carry roughly 4.5%. CDR1 MNHEY and CDR2 SVGEGT come from the germline V gene. The length of the CDR3 is 11 residues. The V end was cut by 6 bases, the J end by 8 bases, with 10 bases between. This clonotype was seen many times. The chain couples TRBV6-2 or TRBV6-3 to TRBJ1-2; D not resolved. This sample comprised whole blood, obtained at baseline. The source is an adult who was a healthcare worker with PCR-confirmed SARS-CoV-2 infection or an uninfected control (not recorded which). The CDR3 DNA follows: TGTGCCAGCAGCCGTCTCGAAGGCTACACCTTC. The encoded protein is CASSRLEGYTF.